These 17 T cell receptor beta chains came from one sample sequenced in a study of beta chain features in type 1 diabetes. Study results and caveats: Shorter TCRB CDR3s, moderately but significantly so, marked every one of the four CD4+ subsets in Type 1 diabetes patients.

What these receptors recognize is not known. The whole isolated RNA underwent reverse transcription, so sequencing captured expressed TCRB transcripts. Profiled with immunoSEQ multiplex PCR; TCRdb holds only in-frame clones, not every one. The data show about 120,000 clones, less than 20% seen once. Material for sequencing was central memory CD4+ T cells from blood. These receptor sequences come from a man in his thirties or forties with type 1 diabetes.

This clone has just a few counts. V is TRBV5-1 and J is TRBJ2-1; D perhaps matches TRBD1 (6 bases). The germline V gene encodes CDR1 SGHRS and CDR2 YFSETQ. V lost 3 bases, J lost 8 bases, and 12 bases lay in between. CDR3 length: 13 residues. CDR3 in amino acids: CASSWGLVHEQFF. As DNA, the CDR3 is TGCGCCAGCAGCTGGGGGCTAGTCCATGAGCAGTTCTTC.

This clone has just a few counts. The CDR3 DNA reads as TGTGCCAGCACCCCGGGTAGCGGTAGCTCCTACGAGCAGTACTTC. Protein product: CASTPGSGSSYEQYF. The chain links TRBV6-1 to TRBJ2-7, with D perhaps TRBD2 (6 bases). Germline V gene lookup returns CDR1 MNHNS and CDR2 SASEGT. This CDR3 comprises 15 residues. Trimming left V 7 bases short and J 0 bases short, with 16 bases between.

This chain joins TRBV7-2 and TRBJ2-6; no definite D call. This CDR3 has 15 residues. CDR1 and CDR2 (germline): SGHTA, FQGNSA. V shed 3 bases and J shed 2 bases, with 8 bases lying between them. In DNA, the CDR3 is TGTGCCAGCAGCTTTTCCGCGGCTGGGGCCAACGTCCTGACTTTC. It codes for CASSFSAAGANVLTF.

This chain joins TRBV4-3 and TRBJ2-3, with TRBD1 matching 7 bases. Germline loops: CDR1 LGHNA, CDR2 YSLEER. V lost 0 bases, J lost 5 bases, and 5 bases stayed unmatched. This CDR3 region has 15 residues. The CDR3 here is CASSQDRRTGDTQYF. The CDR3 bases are TGCGCCAGCAGCCAAGATCGGAGGACAGGAGATACGCAGTATTTT.

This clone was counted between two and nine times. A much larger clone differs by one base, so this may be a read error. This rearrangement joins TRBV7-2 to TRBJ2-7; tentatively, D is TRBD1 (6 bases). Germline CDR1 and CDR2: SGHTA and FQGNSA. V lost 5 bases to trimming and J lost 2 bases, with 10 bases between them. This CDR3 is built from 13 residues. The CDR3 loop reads CASSGGQPYEQYF. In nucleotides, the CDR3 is TGTGCCAGCAGCGGCGGACAGCCCTACGAGCAGTACTTC.

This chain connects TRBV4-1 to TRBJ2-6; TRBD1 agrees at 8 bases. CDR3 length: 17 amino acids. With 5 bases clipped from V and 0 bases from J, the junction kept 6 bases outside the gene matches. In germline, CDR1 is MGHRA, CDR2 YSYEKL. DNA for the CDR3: TGCGCCAGCAGCGAGGGACAGGATAGCTCTGGGGCCAACGTCCTGACTTTC. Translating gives CASSEGQDSSGANVLTF.

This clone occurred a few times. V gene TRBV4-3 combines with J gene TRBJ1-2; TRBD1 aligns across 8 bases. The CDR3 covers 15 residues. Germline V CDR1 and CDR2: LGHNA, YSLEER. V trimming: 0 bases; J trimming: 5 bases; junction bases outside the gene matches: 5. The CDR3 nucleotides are TGCGCCAGCAGCCAAGATACAGGGGGAGAGTATGGCTACACCTTC. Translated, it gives CASSQDTGGEYGYTF.

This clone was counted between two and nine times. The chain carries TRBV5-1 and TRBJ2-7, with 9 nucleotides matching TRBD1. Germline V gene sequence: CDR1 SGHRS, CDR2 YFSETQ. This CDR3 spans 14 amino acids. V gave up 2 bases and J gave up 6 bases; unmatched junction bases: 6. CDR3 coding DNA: TGCGCCAGCAGCTTAACACAGGGGGCTGGCGAGCAGTACTTC. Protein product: CASSLTQGAGEQYF.

CDR3 bases: TGTGCCAGCAGTGTGACTCAACTAGCGGGGGGCGGCTCCTACGAGCAGTACTTC. Translated, it gives CASSVTQLAGGGSYEQYF. J is TRBJ2-7 and V is TRBV6-1; 12 nucleotides align to TRBD2. The ends lost 4 bases at V and 0 bases at J; junction bases unmatched: 10. The CDR3 runs to 18 residues. Germline CDR1 reads MNHNS; CDR2 reads SASEGT.

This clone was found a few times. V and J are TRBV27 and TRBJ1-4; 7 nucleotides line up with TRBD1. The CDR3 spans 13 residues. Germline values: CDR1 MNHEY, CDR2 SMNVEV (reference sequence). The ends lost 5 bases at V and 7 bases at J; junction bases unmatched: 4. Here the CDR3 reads CASSKGGGEKLFF. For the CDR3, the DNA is TGTGCCAGCAGTAAAGGGGGCGGTGAAAAACTGTTTTTT.

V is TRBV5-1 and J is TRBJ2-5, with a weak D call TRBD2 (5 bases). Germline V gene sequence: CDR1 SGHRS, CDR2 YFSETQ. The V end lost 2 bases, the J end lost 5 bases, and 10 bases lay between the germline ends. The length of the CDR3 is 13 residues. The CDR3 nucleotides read TGCGCCAGCAGCTTTACGGGAACGGAGACCCAGTACTTC. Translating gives CASSFTGTETQYF.

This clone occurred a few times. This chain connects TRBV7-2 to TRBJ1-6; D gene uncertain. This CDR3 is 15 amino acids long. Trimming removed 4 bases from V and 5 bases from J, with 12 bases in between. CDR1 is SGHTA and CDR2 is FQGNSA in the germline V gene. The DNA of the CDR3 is TGTGCCAGCAGCTCCACCGGGCCAAATAATTCACCCCTCCACTTT. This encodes CASSSTGPNNSPLHF.

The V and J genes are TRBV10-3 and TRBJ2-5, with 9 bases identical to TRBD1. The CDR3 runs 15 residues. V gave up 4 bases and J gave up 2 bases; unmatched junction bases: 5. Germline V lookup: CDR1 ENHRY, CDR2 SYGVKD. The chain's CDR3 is CAISGPGQGQETQYF. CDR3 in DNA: TGTGCCATCAGTGGTCCGGGACAGGGACAAGAGACCCAGTACTTC.

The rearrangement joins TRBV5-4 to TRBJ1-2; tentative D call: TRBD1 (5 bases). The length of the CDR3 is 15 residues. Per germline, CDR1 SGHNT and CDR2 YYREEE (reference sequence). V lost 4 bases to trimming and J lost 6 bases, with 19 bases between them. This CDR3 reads CASSRGAQASDGYTF. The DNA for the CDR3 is TGTGCCAGCAGCAGAGGGGCTCAGGCCTCAGATGGCTACACCTTC.

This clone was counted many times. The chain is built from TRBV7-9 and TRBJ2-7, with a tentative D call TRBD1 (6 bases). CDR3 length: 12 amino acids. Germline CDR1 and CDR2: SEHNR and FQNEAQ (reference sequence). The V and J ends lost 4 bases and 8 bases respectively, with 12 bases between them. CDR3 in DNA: TGTGCCAGCAGCTCCCAGGGGTACCAGCAGTACTTC. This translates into CASSSQGYQQYF.

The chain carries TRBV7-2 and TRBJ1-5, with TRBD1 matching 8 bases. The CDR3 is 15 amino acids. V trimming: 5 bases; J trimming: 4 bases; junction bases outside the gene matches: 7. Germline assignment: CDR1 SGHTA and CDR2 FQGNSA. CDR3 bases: TGTGCCAGCAGCCGGTGGACAGGGAAGAATCAGCCCCAGCATTTT. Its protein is CASSRWTGKNQPQHF.

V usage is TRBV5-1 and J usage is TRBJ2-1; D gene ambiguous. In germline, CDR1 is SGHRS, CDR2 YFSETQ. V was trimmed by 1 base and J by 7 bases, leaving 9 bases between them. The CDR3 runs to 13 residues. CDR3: CASSLSPRNEQFF. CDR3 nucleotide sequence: TGCGCCAGCAGCTTGAGCCCCAGGAATGAGCAGTTCTTC.